Below are 10 T cell receptor beta chains sequenced from a single sample in a study of cytomegalovirus exposure and HLA in healthy donors. PCR was performed using 60 Vbeta and 13 Jbeta primers. The table came from immunoSEQ multiplex PCR; TCRdb's copy has only in-frame clones and leaves some out. The sample lists about 200,000 clones; roughly 85% were seen once. The sequenced sample consisted of PBMCs. These receptors originate from a woman younger than 35 in good health and CMV-seronegative.

The chain employs TRBV7-9 and TRBJ2-3; possibly TRBD2 for D (6 bases). Trimming cost V 5 bases and J 0 bases, with 15 bases left between them. Germline V gene lookup returns CDR1 SEHNR and CDR2 FQNEAQ (reference sequence). The CDR3 consists of 16 residues. Here the CDR3 reads CASSARAGTSTDTQYF. The CDR3 nucleotides are TGTGCCAGCAGCGCCCGGGCTGGGACTAGCACAGATACGCAGTATTTT. Using reference TRBV7-9 and TRBJ2-3 for the parts outside the CDR3, the full variable domain is DTGVSQNPRHKITKRGQNVTFRCDPISEHNRLYWYRQTLGQGPEFLTYFQNEAQLEKSRLLSDRFSAERPKGSFSTLEIQRTEQGDSAMYLCASSARAGTSTDTQYFGPGTRLTVL.

The V gene is TRBV11-2, the J gene TRBJ2-1, with 10 bases aligning to TRBD2. Germline assignment: CDR1 SGHAT and CDR2 FQNNGV. Trimming at V came to 2 bases and at J to 6 bases, leaving 1 base not matched to a gene. CDR3 length equals 14 residues. This chain's CDR3 is CASSLLAGVNEQFF. In DNA form, the CDR3 reads TGTGCCAGCAGCTTACTAGCGGGGGTCAATGAGCAGTTCTTC.

This chain connects TRBV7-9 to TRBJ2-7; D call uncertain. V dropped 5 bases and J dropped 4 bases, with 12 bases sitting between them. The CDR3 extends over 13 amino acids. Germline V gene data show CDR1 as SEHNR and CDR2 as FQNEAQ (reference sequence). DNA for the CDR3: TGTGCCAGCAGCCCCCCCGCGGCATACGAGCAGTACTTC. It translates to CASSPPAAYEQYF. Using reference TRBV7-9 and TRBJ2-7 for the parts outside the CDR3, the full variable domain is DTGVSQNPRHKITKRGQNVTFRCDPISEHNRLYWYRQTLGQGPEFLTYFQNEAQLEKSRLLSDRFSAERPKGSFSTLEIQRTEQGDSAMYLCASSPPAAYEQYFGPGTRLTVT.

This chain joins TRBV30 and TRBJ2-2; 8 bases line up with TRBD2. V gave up 2 bases and J gave up 3 bases; unmatched junction bases: 5. Germline loops: CDR1 GTSNPN, CDR2 SVGIG (reference sequence). The CDR3 runs to 15 residues. The CDR3 nucleotides are TGTGCCTGGAGTAACGGGGGGGCTTACACCGGGGAGCTGTTTTTT. This sequence encodes CAWSNGGAYTGELFF.

The chain is built from TRBV13 and TRBJ2-3, with 7 bases that match TRBD1. Trimming took 5 bases from V and 3 from J; bases not matched to a gene: 5. Germline V gives CDR1 PRHDT, CDR2 FYEKMQ (reference sequence). The CDR3 totals 14 residues. The CDR3 sequence is CASSPPTGTDTQYF. The CDR3 DNA sequence: TGTGCCAGCAGCCCGCCGACAGGGACAGATACGCAGTATTTT.

This clone has only a few counts. V gene TRBV30 combines with J gene TRBJ1-1; TRBD1 agrees at 9 bases. Germline V gene data show CDR1 as GTSNPN and CDR2 as SVGIG (reference sequence). J was trimmed by 1 base and V by 0 bases; bases with no gene match: 6. The CDR3 contains 16 residues. CDR3 in amino acids: CAWSVQDRGRNTEAFF. As DNA, the CDR3 is TGTGCCTGGAGTGTACAGGACAGGGGACGGAACACTGAAGCTTTCTTT.

In this sample, this clone turned up a few times. The DNA for the CDR3 is TGTGCCAGCAGTGAGATGGGGGGGACGAGTCAAGAGACCCAGTACTTC. It translates to CASSEMGGTSQETQYF. This rearrangement joins TRBV6-1 to TRBJ2-5; 7 bases line up with TRBD2. The J segment lost 2 bases and the V segment lost 3 bases, leaving 9 bases of the junction unmatched. Germline loops: CDR1 MNHNS, CDR2 SASEGT. There are 16 residues in the CDR3.

The chain recombines TRBV6-5 with TRBJ2-2; TRBD1 is a possible D gene (5 bases). The CDR3 sequence is 15 residues long. The ends were cut back, 5 bases at V and 3 bases at J, with 13 bases in the middle. CDR1 and CDR2 (germline): MNHEY, SVGAGI. The DNA for the CDR3 is TGTGCCAGCAGTCGCAGGGATTCGGACACCGGGGAGCTGTTTTTT. This sequence encodes CASSRRDSDTGELFF.

The chain combines TRBV5-6 with TRBJ2-5; 10 nucleotides align to TRBD2. This CDR3 region has 14 residues. With 0 bases clipped from V and 5 bases from J, the junction kept 1 base outside the gene matches. Germline CDR1 SGHDT, CDR2 YYEEEE. The CDR3 DNA reads as TGTGCCAGCAGCTTGGGAGCGGGAGGGGAGACCCAGTACTTC. Translated: CASSLGAGGETQYF.

The sample holds one count of this clone. This chain uses TRBV30 with TRBJ2-3; D call uncertain. V was cut by 5 bases and J by 2 bases, with 8 bases left in between. The germline CDR1 and CDR2 sequences are GTSNPN and SVGIG (reference sequence). This CDR3 spans 12 amino acids. The CDR3 loop reads CAWDSYTDTQYF. The CDR3 DNA reads as TGTGCCTGGGACTCCTACACAGATACGCAGTATTTT.